This entry features one T cell receptor (beta chain) sequence. Its antigen is unknown. The record originates from a study of T cell repertoires in cytomegalovirus infection. Across the whole study: Matching HLA type, along with CMV infection, was indicated by public TCR beta signatures.

Via MiXCR, TCRdb re-called the reads, giving one row per CDR3 protein. The sample consists of about 490,000 distinct CDR3 sequences, 26% of them appearing once. General observations from the study: Frequencies of public TCR beta families were cumulated, and this identified carriers of CMV plus the relevant HLA.

The CDR3 consists of 13 residues. CDR1 and CDR2 (germline): ENHRY, SYGVKD. J lost 5 bases, V lost 9 bases, and 9 bases had no gene match. The chain combines TRBV10-3 with TRBJ2-7; TRBD2 agrees at 8 bases. The sequencing sample was made of PBMCs. The TCR comes from a human donor in good health (CMV status not recorded). Some clones in this sample may be carry-over from other donors' samples. CDR3 sequence reads: CAIRGLAGNEQYF. The DNA of the CDR3 is TGTGCCATTCGAGGCCTAGCGGGTAACGAGCAGTACTTC.